This T cell receptor (beta chain) was documented in a study of Graves' ophthalmopathy and Graves' hyperthyroidism. Study observations and caveats: Most expanded clonotypes in thyroid above 0.001 frequency also showed up in blood.

RNA transcripts yielded amplified TCR beta CDR3 regions. HTBI-primed RT-PCR formed the first round, and a multiplex PCR formed the second. TCRdb re-called the multiplex PCR reads with MiXCR, one entry per CDR3 protein. Altogether hundreds of thousands of distinct CDR3 sequences are present, roughly 20% being singletons, with the ten largest covering under 3.5%. This clonotype was found a few times. Its specificity is unknown. Hyperthyroidism showing no ophthalmopathy within 18 months of follow-up was stable. Pregnancy or lactation, uncontrolled infections and other autoimmune diseases were grounds for excluding patients. The CDR3 has 17 amino acids. Germline CDR1 reads KGHSH; CDR2 reads LQKENI. With 5 bases clipped from V and 1 base from J, the junction kept 5 bases outside the gene matches.

Sequencing used peripheral blood. The source of this sequence is a woman aged 18-29 years with stable Graves' hyperthyroidism. The chain has TRBV18 and TRBJ2-6; 10 bases are shared with TRBD1. The CDR3 region is CASSTGTGASGANVLTF. For the CDR3, the DNA is TGTGCCAGCTCAACCGGGACAGGGGCTTCTGGGGCCAACGTCCTGACTTTC. The variable domain in full, completed from reference TRBV18 and TRBJ2-6, reads NAGVMQNPRHLVRRRGQEARLRCSPMKGHSHVYWYRQLPEEGLKFMVYLQKENIIDESGMPKERFSAEFPKEGPSILRIQQVVRGDSAAYFCASSTGTGASGANVLTFGAGSRLTVL.